Listed below are T cell receptor beta chains from one sample, sequenced in a study of Graves' ophthalmopathy and Graves' hyperthyroidism. TCRdb analysed the multiplex PCR reads with MiXCR anew, one entry per CDR3 protein. The sample holds 360,000 or so distinct CDR3 sequences, around 16% seen once. The sample taken for sequencing was peripheral blood. The source is a woman younger than 30 with Graves' ophthalmopathy. Both conserved end residues are part of each CDR3. A D gene is named only where the DNA matches it firmly. Expanded clones get a size class; other rows say once, few or many, or leave the size out.

>TRBV6-2/TRBV6-3|.|TRBJ1-5|many
TGTGCCAGCAGTGCCCGACATGCTAGCAATCAGCCCCAGCATTTT
CASSARHASNQPQHF
>TRBV29-1|TRBD1|TRBJ2-7|many
TGCAGCGTTGCCAGTGACAGGGCCTACGAGCAGTACTTC
CSVASDRAYEQYF
>TRBV2|.|TRBJ2-7|many
TGTGCCAGCAGTGAGTTCAACTTACCCGGGCCAAGCGACCACGAGCAGTACTTC
CASSEFNLPGPSDHEQYF
>TRBV30|.|TRBJ1-2|many
TGTGCCTGGAGTGCAGGGGAAGGCTACACCTTC
CAWSAGEGYTF
>TRBV7-9|.|TRBJ2-7|many
TGTGCCAGCAGCTTAGTTACGGACCTTTCGTACGAGCAGTACTTC
CASSLVTDLSYEQYF
>TRBV18|.|TRBJ1-2|.
TGTGCCAGCTCACCATCGTCTGATCGGCCGGGTGGCTACACCTTC
CASSPSSDRPGGYTF
>TRBV5-1|.|TRBJ2-7|many
TGCGCCAGCAGCCCGGAGACCTCCTACGAGCAGTACTTC
CASSPETSYEQYF
>TRBV28|.|TRBJ2-2|many
TGTGCCAGCAGTTCCGGGACTCCCAACGGGGAGCTGTTTTTT
CASSSGTPNGELFF
>TRBV6-1|TRBD1|TRBJ2-5|.
TGTGCCAGCAGGCTACAGGGGGCTCAACAAGAGACCCAGTACTTC
CASRLQGAQQETQYF
>TRBV7-2|.|TRBJ1-2|many
TGTGCCAGCAGCCCTTACAGGTCTAGCTATGGCTACACCTTC
CASSPYRSSYGYTF
>TRBV20-1|TRBD2|TRBJ2-3|many
TGCAGTGCTGCAGGATCCTCAGCGGGAGGGAGCACAGATACGCAGTATTTT
CSAAGSSAGGSTDTQYF
>TRBV5-1|.|TRBJ1-2|many
TGCGCCAGCAGTTCTGAGGGGGAAGGCGGCTACACCTTC
CASSSEGEGGYTF
>TRBV2|.|TRBJ2-2|many
TGTGCCAGCAGACCGACAGCCACCGGGGAGCTGTTTTTT
CASRPTATGELFF
>TRBV29-1|TRBD1|TRBJ1-2|many
TGCAGCGTAACACAGGGGGCTTCTCGTAGCTATGGCTACACCTTC
CSVTQGASRSYGYTF
>TRBV19|.|TRBJ1-5|many
TGTGCCAGTAGCATAAAGCCCCCAAACGGTCAGCCCCAGCATTTT
CASSIKPPNGQPQHF
>TRBV12-3/TRBV12-4|TRBD1|TRBJ1-3|many
TGTGCCAGCTCGGCCGGGGACAGGGCCCCTTACACCATATATTTT
CASSAGDRAPYTIYF
>TRBV6-5|TRBD1|TRBJ1-1|many
TGTGCCAGCAGTCTCCGGACAGGGGGGCGTCTTGAAGCTTTCTTT
CASSLRTGGRLEAFF
>TRBV28|TRBD1|TRBJ2-7|.
TGTGCCAGCAGAAAGGACAGGCCCTTTCCCTACGAGCAGTACTTC
CASRKDRPFPYEQYF
>TRBV9|.|TRBJ2-5|many
TGTGCCAGCAGCGTAGGGAGGTACCAAGAGACCCAGTACTTC
CASSVGRYQETQYF
>TRBV6-2/TRBV6-3|.|TRBJ2-2|.
TGTGCCAGCAGTTACGCCGGGCTGGGCACCGGGGAGCTGTTTTTT
CASSYAGLGTGELFF
>TRBV7-2|.|TRBJ2-2|many
TGTGCCAGCAGCTTAGCGGTGGGGACCGGGGAGCTGTTTTTT
CASSLAVGTGELFF
>TRBV12-3/TRBV12-4|.|TRBJ2-7|many
TGTGCCAGCAAAAAGAGGGACCACGAGCAGTACTTC
CASKKRDHEQYF
>TRBV30|.|TRBJ2-7|many
TGTGCCTCCAGGGGGGTCTACGAGCAGTACTTC
CASRGVYEQYF
>TRBV3-1|.|TRBJ2-7|many
TGTGCCAGCAGCCAAGGGGGCTCGGCTAGCTACGAGCAGTACTTC
CASSQGGSASYEQYF
>TRBV12-3/TRBV12-4|.|TRBJ1-1|many
TGTGCCAGCAGTTCCCTTTACGGGACTACAAACACTGAAGCTTTCTTT
CASSSLYGTTNTEAFF
>TRBV11-1|.|TRBJ1-2|many
TGTGCCAGCAGCCTAGGACAGACCTATGGCTACACCTTC
CASSLGQTYGYTF
>TRBV12-3/TRBV12-4|TRBD2|TRBJ2-7|.
TGTGCCAGCAGTTTGAAAGGGACTAGCGGAGGTTACGAGCAGTACTTC
CASSLKGTSGGYEQYF
>TRBV20-1|.|TRBJ2-7|many
TGCAGTGCTAGAGTTCTACGCGCGGGGCCCGGGGGATACGAGCAGTACTTC
CSARVLRAGPGGYEQYF
>TRBV14|.|TRBJ2-2|many
TGTGCCAGCAGCCAAGCGGGGAGTTGGTTACGGACCGGGGAGCTGTTTTTT
CASSQAGSWLRTGELFF
>TRBV2|TRBD1|TRBJ1-2|many
TGTGCCAGAGGGAAGGGGGCCGACTATGGCTACACCTTC
CARGKGADYGYTF
>TRBV7-3|.|TRBJ1-1|many
TGTGCCAGCAGCTTAACGGCAGGATCGAACACTGAAGCTTTCTTT
CASSLTAGSNTEAFF
>TRBV20-1|TRBD2|TRBJ2-2|many
TGCAGTGCTGAATCGCAGCGGGAGGGCCCCACCGGGGAGCTGTTTTTT
CSAESQREGPTGELFF
>TRBV6-2/TRBV6-3|.|TRBJ1-1|many
TGTGCCAGCAGTTATCCCCGGGATGGGGACACTGAAGCTTTCTTT
CASSYPRDGDTEAFF
>TRBV7-2|.|TRBJ1-5|many
TGTGCCAGCAGCTTAGGGGGGGACATCTCACAGCCCCAGCATTTT
CASSLGGDISQPQHF
>TRBV30|TRBD2|TRBJ2-5|many
TGTGCCTGGAGTTTGCTAGCGGGAGTATTAGGGAAAGAGACCCAGTACTTC
CAWSLLAGVLGKETQYF
>TRBV3-1|.|TRBJ2-5|many
TGTGCCAGCAGCCTCGTTGACCGCCGAAGGACCCAGTACTTC
CASSLVDRRRTQYF
>TRBV2|.|TRBJ1-2|many
TGTGCCAGCGGCCCGACGGAGCCGTATGGCTACACCTTC
CASGPTEPYGYTF
>TRBV12-3/TRBV12-4|TRBD1|TRBJ1-2|many
TGTGCCAGCAGCCGGGGACAGGGTCCTTATGGCTACACCTTC
CASSRGQGPYGYTF
>TRBV2|.|TRBJ1-1|.
TGTGCCAGCAGTGATAGGGGGTCGATCAGTGAGGCTTTCTTT
CASSDRGSISEAFF
>TRBV19|TRBD1|TRBJ1-3|.
TGTGCCAGTAAACACAGGGGCTCTGGAAACACCATATATTTT
CASKHRGSGNTIYF
>TRBV11-2|TRBD2|TRBJ2-7|many
TGTGCCAGCAGCTTAGATGGGGGGGTTTACTCCTACGAGCAGTACTTC
CASSLDGGVYSYEQYF
>TRBV5-1|TRBD2|TRBJ2-7|many
TGCGCCAGCAGCTTGGCTCCTAGCGGGTATGAGCAGTACTTC
CASSLAPSGYEQYF
>TRBV12-3/TRBV12-4|.|TRBJ2-5|.
TGTGCCAGCAGCTCGAATTGGGTTACAGAGACCCAGTACTTC
CASSSNWVTETQYF
>TRBV20-1|.|TRBJ1-1|many
TGCAGTGCTAGAGACTGGGGGAATGAAGCTTTCTTT
CSARDWGNEAFF
>TRBV6-1|.|TRBJ2-5|.
TGTGCCAGCAGCCCGGGACTCACCTCAGAGACCCAGTACTTC
CASSPGLTSETQYF
>TRBV29-1|.|TRBJ1-3|.
TGCAGCGTTATGGCCGGAACGAACTCTGGAAACACCATATATTTT
CSVMAGTNSGNTIYF
>TRBV20-1|.|TRBJ2-7|many
TGCAGTGCTGGAAGGACAGCTGGCGAGCAGTACTTC
CSAGRTAGEQYF
>TRBV28|TRBD1|TRBJ1-6|many
TGTGCCCGCAGTTTCCCAGGACAGGAGAGGTCACCCCTCCACTTT
CARSFPGQERSPLHF
>TRBV10-3|TRBD1|TRBJ1-1|many
TGTGCCATCAGTGGCAGCCGGGACAGGGGGCTGTCGGCTTTCTTT
CAISGSRDRGLSAFF
>TRBV6-2/TRBV6-3|TRBD1|TRBJ1-5|many
TGTGCCAGCATCCGACAGGGGGGCAATCAGCCCCAGCATTTT
CASIRQGGNQPQHF
>TRBV6-6|.|TRBJ2-5|many
TGTGCCAGCATCAAGGACGGACAGCAAGAGACCCAGTACTTC
CASIKDGQQETQYF
>TRBV6-5|.|TRBJ2-7|.
TGTGCCAGCAGTTACTTCGAGGGGCGAGGGGAGCAGTACTTC
CASSYFEGRGEQYF
>TRBV28|.|TRBJ1-1|many
TGTGCCAGCAGTCTGTCTGAGGAGGGTGGGCTGAACACTGAAGCTTTCTTT
CASSLSEEGGLNTEAFF
>TRBV5-1|.|TRBJ1-1|many
TGCGCCAGCAGCTTGGTACAGGGAATTCCCTATGTGAACACTGAAGCTTTCTTT
CASSLVQGIPYVNTEAFF
>TRBV27|.|TRBJ1-1|many
TGTGCCAGCAGTTTCTATACAGGACGGGACACTGAAGCTTTCTTT
CASSFYTGRDTEAFF
>TRBV10-2|.|TRBJ2-4|.
TGCGCCAGTCGAAGAACAGGGAACCCGGATCTGACACTAGCCAAAAACATTCAGTACTTC
CASRRTGNPDLTLAKNIQYF
>TRBV20-1|.|TRBJ1-1|.
TGCGGGGATATGGGGCAAATGAACACTGAAGCTTTCTTT
CGDMGQMNTEAFF
>TRBV6-1|TRBD1|TRBJ2-2|.
TGTGCCAGCACCGATTCCTCAGGGGGCGTTGGAACCGGGGAGCTGTTTTTT
CASTDSSGGVGTGELFF
>TRBV6-1|.|TRBJ2-7|many
TGTGCCAGCAGTGAAGCTTGGGAGCAGTACTTC
CASSEAWEQYF